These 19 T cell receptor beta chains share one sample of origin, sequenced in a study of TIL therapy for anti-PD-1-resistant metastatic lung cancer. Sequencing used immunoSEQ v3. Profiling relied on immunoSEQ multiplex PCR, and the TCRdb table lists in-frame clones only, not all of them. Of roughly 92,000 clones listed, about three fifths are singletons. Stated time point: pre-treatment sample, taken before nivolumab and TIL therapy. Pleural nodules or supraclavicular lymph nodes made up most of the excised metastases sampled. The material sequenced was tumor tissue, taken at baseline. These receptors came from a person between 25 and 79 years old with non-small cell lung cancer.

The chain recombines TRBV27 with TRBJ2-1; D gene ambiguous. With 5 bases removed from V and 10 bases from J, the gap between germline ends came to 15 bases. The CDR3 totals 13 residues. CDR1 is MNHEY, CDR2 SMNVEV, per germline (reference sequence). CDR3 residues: CASSQTYGNEQFF. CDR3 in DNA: TGTGCCAGCAGTCAGACGTATGGTAACGAGCAGTTCTTC.

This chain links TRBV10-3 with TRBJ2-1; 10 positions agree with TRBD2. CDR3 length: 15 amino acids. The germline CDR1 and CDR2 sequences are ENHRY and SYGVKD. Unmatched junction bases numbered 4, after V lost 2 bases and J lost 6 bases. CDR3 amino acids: CAISEKVAGGNEQFF. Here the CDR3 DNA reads TGTGCCATCAGTGAGAAGGTAGCGGGAGGCAATGAGCAGTTCTTC.

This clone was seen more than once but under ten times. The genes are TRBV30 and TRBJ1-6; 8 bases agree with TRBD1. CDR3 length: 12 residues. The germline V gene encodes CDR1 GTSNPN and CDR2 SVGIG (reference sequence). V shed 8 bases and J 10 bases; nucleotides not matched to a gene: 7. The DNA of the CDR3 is TGTGCCCTTCGGACAGGGCGCTCACCCCTCCACTTT. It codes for CALRTGRSPLHF.

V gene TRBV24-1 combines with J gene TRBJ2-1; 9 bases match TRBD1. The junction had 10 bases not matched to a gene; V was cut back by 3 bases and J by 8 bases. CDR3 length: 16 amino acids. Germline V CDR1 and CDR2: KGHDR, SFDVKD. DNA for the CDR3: TGTGCCACCAGTGATCCGGGACAGGGATCCAGCGATGAGCAGTTCTTC. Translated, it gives CATSDPGQGSSDEQFF.

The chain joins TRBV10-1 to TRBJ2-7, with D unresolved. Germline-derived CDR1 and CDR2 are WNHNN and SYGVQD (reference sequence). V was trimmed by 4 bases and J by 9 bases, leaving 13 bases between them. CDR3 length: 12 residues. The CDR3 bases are TGCGCCAGCAGTGTGGGTCCTACCGGGCAGTACTTC. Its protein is CASSVGPTGQYF.

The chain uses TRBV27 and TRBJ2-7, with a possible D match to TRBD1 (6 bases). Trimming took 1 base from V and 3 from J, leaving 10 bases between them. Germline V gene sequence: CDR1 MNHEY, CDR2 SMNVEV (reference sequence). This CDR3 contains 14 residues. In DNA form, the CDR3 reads TGTGCCAGCAGTTTATGGCAGGGACACTACGAGCAGTACTTC. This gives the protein CASSLWQGHYEQYF.

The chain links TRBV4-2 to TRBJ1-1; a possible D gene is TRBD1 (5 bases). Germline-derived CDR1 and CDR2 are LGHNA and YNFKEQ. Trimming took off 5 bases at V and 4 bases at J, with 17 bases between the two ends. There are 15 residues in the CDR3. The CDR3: CASSERDQGLTEAFF. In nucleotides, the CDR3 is TGTGCCAGCAGCGAGAGAGACCAGGGACTCACTGAAGCTTTCTTT.

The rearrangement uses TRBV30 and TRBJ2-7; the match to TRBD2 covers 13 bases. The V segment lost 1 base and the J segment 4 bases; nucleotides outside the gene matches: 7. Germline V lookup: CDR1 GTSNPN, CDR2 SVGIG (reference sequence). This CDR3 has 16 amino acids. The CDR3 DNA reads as TGTGCCTGGAGTGACGCGGGACTAGCGGGATCTTACGAGCAGTACTTC. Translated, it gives CAWSDAGLAGSYEQYF.

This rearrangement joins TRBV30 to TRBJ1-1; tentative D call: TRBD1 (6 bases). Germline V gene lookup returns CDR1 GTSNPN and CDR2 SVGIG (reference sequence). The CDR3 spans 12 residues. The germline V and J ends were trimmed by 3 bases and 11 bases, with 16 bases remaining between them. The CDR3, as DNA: TGTGCCTGGAGCGTCAGGGGCCCTGGGGCTTTCTTT. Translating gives CAWSVRGPGAFF. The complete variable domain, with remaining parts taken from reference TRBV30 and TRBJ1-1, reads SQTIHQWPATLVQPVGSPLSLECTVEGTSNPNLYWYRQAAGRGLQLLFYSVGIGQISSEVPQNLSASRPQDRQFILSSKKLLLSDSGFYLCAWSVRGPGAFFGQGTRLTVV.

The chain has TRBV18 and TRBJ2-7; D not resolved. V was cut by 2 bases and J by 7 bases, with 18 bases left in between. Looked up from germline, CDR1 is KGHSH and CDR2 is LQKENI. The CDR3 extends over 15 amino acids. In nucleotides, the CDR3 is TGTGCCAGCTCACCATCGAGGTTAGGGATCGGGGAGCAGTACTTC. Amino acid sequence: CASSPSRLGIGEQYF. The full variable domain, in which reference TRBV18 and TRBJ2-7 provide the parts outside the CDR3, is NAGVMQNPRHLVRRRGQEARLRCSPMKGHSHVYWYRQLPEEGLKFMVYLQKENIIDESGMPKERFSAEFPKEGPSILRIQQVVRGDSAAYFCASSPSRLGIGEQYFGPGTRLTVT.

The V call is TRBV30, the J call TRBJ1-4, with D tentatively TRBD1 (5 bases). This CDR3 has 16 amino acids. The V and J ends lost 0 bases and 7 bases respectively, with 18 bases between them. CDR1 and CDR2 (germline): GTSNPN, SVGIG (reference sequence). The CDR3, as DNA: TGTGCCTGGAGTGTAAGATCCTTGAGTCAGGGTGAAAAACTGTTTTTT. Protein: CAWSVRSLSQGEKLFF. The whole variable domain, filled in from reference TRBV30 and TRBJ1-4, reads SQTIHQWPATLVQPVGSPLSLECTVEGTSNPNLYWYRQAAGRGLQLLFYSVGIGQISSEVPQNLSASRPQDRQFILSSKKLLLSDSGFYLCAWSVRSLSQGEKLFFGSGTQLSVL.

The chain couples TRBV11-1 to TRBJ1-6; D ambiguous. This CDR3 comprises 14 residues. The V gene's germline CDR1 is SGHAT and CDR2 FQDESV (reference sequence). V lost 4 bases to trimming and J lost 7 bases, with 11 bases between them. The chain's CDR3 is CASSYGRGNSPLHF. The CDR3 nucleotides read TGTGCCAGCAGCTACGGACGGGGAAATTCACCCCTCCACTTT.

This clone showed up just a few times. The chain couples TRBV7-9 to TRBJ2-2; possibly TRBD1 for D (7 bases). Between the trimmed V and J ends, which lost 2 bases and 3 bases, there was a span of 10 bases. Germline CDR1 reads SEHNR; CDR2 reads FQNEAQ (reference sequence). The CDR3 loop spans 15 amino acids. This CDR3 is CASSLTGEDTGELFF. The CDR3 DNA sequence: TGTGCCAGCAGCTTAACAGGGGAGGACACCGGGGAGCTGTTTTTT.

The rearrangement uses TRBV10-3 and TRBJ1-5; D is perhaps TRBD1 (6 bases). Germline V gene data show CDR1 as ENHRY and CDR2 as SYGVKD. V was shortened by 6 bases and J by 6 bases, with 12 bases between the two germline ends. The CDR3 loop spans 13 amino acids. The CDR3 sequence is CAISEGGTQPQHF. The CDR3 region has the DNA TGTGCCATCAGCGAGGGGGGGACTCAGCCCCAGCATTTT.

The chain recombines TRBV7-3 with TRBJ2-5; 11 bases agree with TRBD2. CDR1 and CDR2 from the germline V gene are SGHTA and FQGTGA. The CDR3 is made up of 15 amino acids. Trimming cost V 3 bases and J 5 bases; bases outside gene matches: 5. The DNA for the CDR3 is TGTGCCAGCAGCTTTACTAGCGGGAGATGGGAGACCCAGTACTTC. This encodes CASSFTSGRWETQYF.

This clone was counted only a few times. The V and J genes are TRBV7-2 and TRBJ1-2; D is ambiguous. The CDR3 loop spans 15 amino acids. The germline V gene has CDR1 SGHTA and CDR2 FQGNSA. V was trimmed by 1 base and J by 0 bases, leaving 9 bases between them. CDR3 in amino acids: CASSLVADTNYGYTF. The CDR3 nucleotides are TGTGCCAGCAGCTTAGTGGCGGATACTAACTATGGCTACACCTTC.

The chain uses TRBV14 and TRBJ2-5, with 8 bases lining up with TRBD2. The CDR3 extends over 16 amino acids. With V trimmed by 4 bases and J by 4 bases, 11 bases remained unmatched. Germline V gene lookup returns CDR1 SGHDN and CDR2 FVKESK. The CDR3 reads CASSLPPGLGVETQYF. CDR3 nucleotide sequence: TGTGCCAGCAGCCTCCCACCGGGACTAGGGGTAGAGACCCAGTACTTC.

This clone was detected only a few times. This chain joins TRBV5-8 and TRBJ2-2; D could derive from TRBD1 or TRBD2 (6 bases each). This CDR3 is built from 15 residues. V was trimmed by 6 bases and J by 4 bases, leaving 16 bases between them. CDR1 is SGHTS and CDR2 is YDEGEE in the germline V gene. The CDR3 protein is CASKGGQGRTGELFF. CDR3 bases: TGTGCCAGCAAAGGGGGGCAGGGACGCACCGGGGAGCTGTTTTTT.

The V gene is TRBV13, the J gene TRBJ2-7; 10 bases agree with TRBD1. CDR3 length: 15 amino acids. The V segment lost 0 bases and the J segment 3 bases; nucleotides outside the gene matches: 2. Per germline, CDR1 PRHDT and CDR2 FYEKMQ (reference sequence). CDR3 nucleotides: TGTGCCAGCAGCTTAGGGGGACAGGGGTACTACGAGCAGTACTTC. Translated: CASSLGGQGYYEQYF. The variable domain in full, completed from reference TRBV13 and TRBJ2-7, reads AAGVIQSPRHLIKEKRETATLKCYPIPRHDTVYWYQQGPGQDPQFLISFYEKMQSDKGSIPDRFSAQQFSDYHSELNMSSLELGDSALYFCASSLGGQGYYEQYFGPGTRLTVT.